Following are 25 T cell receptor beta chains from one sample sequenced in a study of cytomegalovirus exposure and HLA in healthy donors. With 60 Vbeta and 13 Jbeta primers, the PCR was carried out. Assay used: immunoSEQ multiplex PCR; TCRdb lists only in-frame clones, some missing. The sample shows more than 110,000 clones, around 77% of them seen only once. Material: PBMCs. Receptors were obtained from a young man in good health and CMV-seronegative.

The CDR3 loop is CASREDRALYEQYF. CDR3 nucleotide sequence: TGTGCCAGCAGGGAGGACAGGGCTCTGTACGAGCAGTACTTC. The rearrangement uses TRBV2 and TRBJ2-7; 8 bases are shared with TRBD1. Per the germline V gene, CDR1 is SNHLY and CDR2 is FYNNEI. The CDR3 runs to 14 residues. The V and J ends lost 6 bases and 4 bases, in that order; junction bases with no gene match: 8.

The chain is built from TRBV27 and TRBJ1-5; 7 positions match TRBD1. The V gene's germline CDR1 is MNHEY and CDR2 SMNVEV (reference sequence). This CDR3 is built from 13 residues. Trimming removed 8 bases from V and 5 bases from J; junction bases left unmatched: 6. CDR3 protein: CASGSGGHQPQHF. In nucleotides, the CDR3 is TGTGCCAGCGGATCAGGGGGACATCAGCCCCAGCATTTT.

The chain is built from TRBV11-2 and TRBJ1-1, with D tentatively TRBD1 (5 bases). This CDR3 is 16 amino acids long. V gave up 7 bases and J gave up 0 bases, with 18 bases separating them. Germline V gene data show CDR1 as SGHAT and CDR2 as FQNNGV. The CDR3 sequence: CASTRTPARMNTEAFF. The DNA for the CDR3 is TGTGCCAGCACCCGGACACCGGCAAGGATGAACACTGAAGCTTTCTTT.

CDR3: CASSLISGQGARVAFF. CDR3 DNA sequence: TGTGCCAGCAGCTTGATCAGTGGACAGGGGGCAAGAGTGGCTTTCTTT. The chain carries TRBV5-4 and TRBJ1-1; 11 bases agree with TRBD1. The V and J ends lost 1 base and 11 bases, in that order; junction bases with no gene match: 13. This CDR3 region has 16 residues. Per germline, CDR1 SGHNT and CDR2 YYREEE (reference sequence).

The J gene is TRBJ1-4, the V gene TRBV5-1, with 7 bases aligning to TRBD1. Germline values: CDR1 SGHRS, CDR2 YFSETQ. With 0 bases clipped from V and 3 bases from J, the junction kept 5 bases outside the gene matches. The CDR3 totals 16 residues. CDR3 DNA sequence: TGCGCCAGCAGCTTGGCCGCCACAGGGGCTAATGAAAAACTGTTTTTT. It specifies CASSLAATGANEKLFF. Full variable domain (outside the CDR3, taken from reference TRBV5-1 and TRBJ1-4): KAGVTQTPRYLIKTRGQQVTLSCSPISGHRSVSWYQQTPGQGLQFLFEYFSETQRNKGNFPGRFSGRQFSNSRSEMNVSTLELGDSALYLCASSLAATGANEKLFFGSGTQLSVL.

The chain links TRBV4-1 to TRBJ2-7, with 8 bases aligning to TRBD2. This CDR3 contains 15 residues. The J segment lost 2 bases and the V segment lost 0 bases, leaving 3 bases of the junction unmatched. Germline V CDR1 and CDR2: MGHRA, YSYEKL. CDR3 DNA: TGCGCCAGCAGCCAAGACAGTAGCGGGACCTACGAGCAGTACTTC. This translates into CASSQDSSGTYEQYF.

The chain couples TRBV5-1 to TRBJ2-3; 8 nucleotides align to TRBD1. CDR1 and CDR2 (germline): SGHRS, YFSETQ. The V and J ends lost 2 bases and 4 bases, in that order; junction bases with no gene match: 9. The CDR3 runs to 16 residues. In DNA, the CDR3 is TGCGCCAGCAGCTTTCGGCAGGGGGCATATCCAGATACGCAGTATTTT. Its translation: CASSFRQGAYPDTQYF.

The chain couples TRBV5-1 to TRBJ2-7, with D hard to call. The CDR3 runs 15 residues. CDR1 and CDR2 (germline): SGHRS, YFSETQ. Trimming removed 1 base from V and 1 base from J, with 12 bases in between. The CDR3 loop reads CASSLQVPISYEQYF. CDR3 DNA sequence: TGCGCCAGCAGCTTGCAGGTGCCGATATCCTACGAGCAGTACTTC.

The chain joins TRBV5-1 to TRBJ2-7; a weak D match, TRBD2 (5 bases). Deletions cut 0 bases from V and 10 bases from J, with 8 bases between. CDR1 is SGHRS and CDR2 is YFSETQ in the germline V gene. This CDR3 contains 11 residues. CDR3 in DNA: TGCGCCAGCAGCTTGGAGGAGGATCAGTACTTC. It specifies CASSLEEDQYF.

Comments on this clone: Additional DNA sequences in this sample encode the identical CDR3. The V gene is TRBV5-1, the J gene TRBJ2-7, with 9 bases fitting TRBD1. The CDR3 runs 14 residues. V trimming: 2 bases; J trimming: 4 bases; junction bases outside the gene matches: 4. Germline CDR1 SGHRS, CDR2 YFSETQ. DNA for the CDR3: TGCGCCAGCAGCTTACAGGGGGCTGGATACGAGCAGTACTTC. It codes for CASSLQGAGYEQYF.

The rearrangement joins TRBV7-2 to TRBJ2-3; the match to TRBD2 covers 8 bases. The CDR3 is 14 residues long. Germline CDR1 is SGHTA and CDR2 is FQGNSA. V lost 5 bases, J lost 10 bases, and 11 bases stayed unmatched. The CDR3 nucleotides read TGTGCCAGCAGCCACGGGGGGGCCGGTCACCCGCAGTATTTT. Residues: CASSHGGAGHPQYF.

The chain is built from TRBV4-1 and TRBJ1-3; tentative D call: TRBD1 (5 bases). The CDR3 runs to 17 residues. The ends were cut back, 0 bases at V and 0 bases at J, with 12 bases in the middle. Per the germline V gene, CDR1 is MGHRA and CDR2 is YSYEKL. The CDR3 reads CASSQDSTQVSGNTIYF. DNA of the CDR3: TGCGCCAGCAGCCAAGATTCGACACAGGTCTCTGGAAACACCATATATTTT.

This clone was detected only a few times. The V gene is TRBV7-2, the J gene TRBJ2-7; the D gene is possibly TRBD1 (6 bases). Trimming stripped 5 bases from V and 9 bases from J, with 20 bases between. Germline values: CDR1 SGHTA, CDR2 FQGNSA. The length of the CDR3 is 14 residues. CDR3 sequence: CASSTLGQPRGQYF. The CDR3 DNA reads TGTGCCAGCAGCACCCTAGGACAGCCCCGGGGGCAGTACTTC.

For this clone: Compared with germline, one end of the junction differs, possibly owing to a read error. This chain links TRBV6-1 with TRBJ1-5; maybe TRBD1 (6 bases). CDR1 is MNHNS, CDR2 SASEGT, per germline. This CDR3 is built from 13 residues. The CDR3 sequence is CASRTTGIQPQNF. The CDR3 DNA reads as TGTGCCAGCAGGACAACAGGGATTCAGCCCCAGAATTTT.

The CDR3 protein is CASSAGTDPSYEQYF. In DNA, the CDR3 is TGTGCCAGCAGCGCCGGGACAGATCCTTCCTACGAGCAGTACTTC. The chain employs TRBV7-7 and TRBJ2-7, with 7 bases aligning to TRBD1. This CDR3 is built from 15 residues. Germline CDR1 and CDR2: SSHAT and FNYEAQ (reference sequence). V lost 5 bases and J lost 1; bases outside the gene matches: 8.

This chain joins TRBV27 and TRBJ2-5; 9 bases align to TRBD1. The J call is in doubt because the DNA end fits TRBJ2-7 better. The CDR3 has 15 residues. Germline CDR1 and CDR2: MNHEY and SMNVEV (reference sequence). CDR3 amino acids: CASSPKGTGPYEQYF. CDR3 sequence (DNA): TGTGCCAGCAGTCCAAAGGGGACAGGGCCCTACGAGCAGTACTTC.

V is TRBV25-1 and J is TRBJ1-5, with D possibly matching TRBD1 (6 bases). The V end lost 6 bases, the J end lost 5 bases, and 14 bases lay between the germline ends. Germline CDR1 is MGHDK and CDR2 is SYGVNS. CDR3 length: 14 amino acids. CDR3 region: CASSVTGTHQPQHF. The CDR3 DNA follows: TGTGCCAGCAGCGTAACAGGGACCCATCAGCCCCAGCATTTT. The entire variable domain, with the rest obtained from reference TRBV25-1 and TRBJ1-5, is as follows: EADIYQTPRYLVIGTGKKITLECSQTMGHDKMYWYQQDPGMELHLIHYSYGVNSTEKGDLSSESTVSRIRTEHFPLTLESARPSHTSQYLCASSVTGTHQPQHFGDGTRLSIL.

The rearrangement links TRBV7-2 to TRBJ2-5, with D tentatively TRBD2 (6 bases). The CDR3 extends over 15 amino acids. CDR1 is SGHTA and CDR2 is FQGNSA in the germline V gene. Deletions cut 0 bases from V and 2 bases from J, with 10 bases between. Here the CDR3 reads CASSLAGRPQETQYF. The DNA for the CDR3 is TGTGCCAGCAGCTTAGCGGGGAGGCCACAAGAGACCCAGTACTTC.

The gene calls are TRBV28 and TRBJ2-2, with TRBD1 matching 10 bases. The CDR3 runs 15 residues. Germline CDR1 reads MDHEN; CDR2 reads SYDVKM. After removal of 4 bases from V and 9 bases from J, the junction contained 8 bases not matched to a gene. CDR3 bases: TGTGCCAGCAGTTCCGCGGGACAGGGGTCGAGGGAGCTGTTTTTT. Its translation: CASSSAGQGSRELFF.

The chain joins TRBV7-2 to TRBJ2-1; 7 bases align to TRBD2. Germline V lookup: CDR1 SGHTA, CDR2 FQGNSA. This CDR3 spans 13 amino acids. V lost 8 bases, J lost 3 bases, and 4 bases stayed unmatched. DNA of the CDR3: TGTGCCAGCGGAGCGGGACTCTACAATGAGCAGTTCTTC. Amino acid sequence: CASGAGLYNEQFF.

This chain links TRBV19 with TRBJ2-7, with 7 positions matching TRBD1. V shed 3 bases, J shed 0 bases, and the junction held 2 bases outside the gene matches. The CDR3 length is 14 residues. CDR1 is LNHDA and CDR2 is SQIVND in the germline V gene (reference sequence). DNA for the CDR3: TGTGCCAGTAGTATCGGGACAGCCTCCTACGAGCAGTACTTC. The encoded protein is CASSIGTASYEQYF.

In DNA form, the CDR3 reads TGTGCCAGCAGTTTGGCACACAGGGTTTCCTACAATGAGCAGTTCTTC. This encodes CASSLAHRVSYNEQFF. This chain joins TRBV27 and TRBJ2-1; TRBD1 might be the D (6 bases). Germline V gene sequence: CDR1 MNHEY, CDR2 SMNVEV (reference sequence). The CDR3 loop spans 16 amino acids. V was shortened by 3 bases and J by 1 base, with 13 bases between the two germline ends.

The chain combines TRBV28 with TRBJ1-2; 12 nucleotides line up with TRBD1. V was clipped by 5 bases and J by 1 base; unmatched bases: 11. Germline V gene sequence: CDR1 MDHEN, CDR2 SYDVKM. This CDR3 contains 18 residues. The CDR3 sequence: CASSHPGQGAVGNYGYTF. For the CDR3, the DNA is TGTGCCAGCAGTCATCCGGGACAGGGGGCTGTGGGTAACTATGGCTACACCTTC.

The V call is TRBV28, the J call TRBJ1-1, with D maybe TRBD1 (5 bases). The CDR3 is 13 amino acids. The germline CDR1 and CDR2 sequences are MDHEN and SYDVKM. Trimming shortened V by 8 bases and J by 0 bases, and 10 bases separated the two germline ends. The CDR3 sequence is CASFGHLNTEAFF. The CDR3, as DNA: TGTGCCAGCTTTGGACATCTGAACACTGAAGCTTTCTTT. Full variable domain (missing parts from reference TRBV28 and TRBJ1-1): DVKVTQSSRYLVKRTGEKVFLECVQDMDHENMFWYRQDPGLGLRLIYFSYDVKMKEKGDIPEGYSVSREKKERFSLILESASTNQTSMYLCASFGHLNTEAFFGQGTRLTVV.

The table lists this clone with a few counts. This chain joins TRBV4-2 and TRBJ1-1, with 7 bases aligning to TRBD1. J lost 0 bases, V lost 2 bases, and 9 bases had no gene match. CDR3 size: 17 residues. Germline CDR1 LGHNA, CDR2 YNFKEQ. CDR3 in DNA: TGTGCCAGCAGCCAACCCTTACAGAGGGGGCTGAACACTGAAGCTTTCTTT. The encoded protein is CASSQPLQRGLNTEAFF.